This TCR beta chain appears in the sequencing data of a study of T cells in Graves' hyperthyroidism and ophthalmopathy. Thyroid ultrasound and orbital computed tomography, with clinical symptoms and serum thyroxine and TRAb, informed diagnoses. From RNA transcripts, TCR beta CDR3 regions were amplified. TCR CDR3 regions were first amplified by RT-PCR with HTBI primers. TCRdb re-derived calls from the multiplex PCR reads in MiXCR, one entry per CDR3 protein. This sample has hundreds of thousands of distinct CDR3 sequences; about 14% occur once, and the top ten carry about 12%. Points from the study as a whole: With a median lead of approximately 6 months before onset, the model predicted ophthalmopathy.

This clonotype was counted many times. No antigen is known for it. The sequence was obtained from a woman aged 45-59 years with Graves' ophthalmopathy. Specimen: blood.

CDR3 sequence: CASSLGVSEAFF. In DNA, the CDR3 is TGTGCCAGCAGTTTAGGGGTGTCTGAAGCTTTCTTT. The chain recombines TRBV28 with TRBJ1-1; no clear D gene. Germline V gives CDR1 MDHEN, CDR2 SYDVKM. This CDR3 has 12 amino acids. V was cut by 2 bases and J by 6 bases, with 7 bases left in between.